The rows below give T cell receptor beta chains drawn from one sample of a study of control samples from healthy donors and cancer patients. Profiled with immunoSEQ multiplex PCR; TCRdb holds only in-frame clones, not every one. The sample consists of more than 150,000 clones, nearly 95% of them appearing once. Sequencing input: blood. All receptors come from a man aged 45-60 years in good health. CDR3s include the opening cysteine and the closing phenylalanine or tryptophan. A D gene is named only where the DNA matches it firmly. Rows may omit the clone size; those that give it use once, few, many or a size class.

V: TRBV28
D: .
J: TRBJ1-2
size: .
DNA: TGTGCCAGCAGTTTTCGCTCGGGTTATGGCTACACCTTC
CDR3: CASSFRSGYGYTF

V: TRBV11-2
D: TRBD1
J: TRBJ2-7
size: .
DNA: TGTGCCAGCAGCCAGGGGCCCGGACAGGGGTCCTACGAGCAGTACTTC
CDR3: CASSQGPGQGSYEQYF

V: TRBV25-1
D: .
J: TRBJ2-3
size: .
DNA: TGTGCCAGCAGCGACCGAGGGAGTAGGACAGATACGCAGTATTTT
CDR3: CASSDRGSRTDTQYF

V: TRBV4-1
D: .
J: TRBJ2-5
size: .
DNA: TGCGCCAGCAGCCAACCCCGGGACCTGGTGGGGGAGACCCAGTACTTC
CDR3: CASSQPRDLVGETQYF

V: TRBV11-2
D: .
J: TRBJ2-1
size: .
DNA: TGTGCCAGCAGCTCACTGCCGGGCGCGGATGAGCAGTTCTTC
CDR3: CASSSLPGADEQFF

V: TRBV18
D: .
J: TRBJ2-7
size: .
DNA: TGTGCCAGCTCACCCAGCGGGTCCCCATGGGGCTACGAGCAGTACTTC
CDR3: CASSPSGSPWGYEQYF

V: TRBV2
D: .
J: TRBJ1-6
size: .
DNA: TGTGCAACCGGTGGTGGCAGGGGAAATTCACCCCTCCACTTT
CDR3: CATGGGRGNSPLHF

V: TRBV7-9
D: .
J: TRBJ2-7
size: .
DNA: TGTGCCAGCAGCTTAGTCTGGAGCTACGAGCAGTACTTC
CDR3: CASSLVWSYEQYF

V: TRBV15
D: TRBD2
J: TRBJ2-1
size: .
DNA: TGTGCCACCAGCAGAGGATCCGCTAGCGGGGGCACCTACAATGAGCAGTTCTTC
CDR3: CATSRGSASGGTYNEQFF

V: TRBV4-2
D: .
J: TRBJ1-5
size: few
DNA: TGTGCCAGCAGCCAACAGGCTGACAATCAGCCCCAGCATTTT
CDR3: CASSQQADNQPQHF

V: TRBV5-4
D: TRBD1
J: TRBJ2-5
size: .
DNA: TGTGCCAGCAGCGGAGACAGGGGGGGAGAGACCCAGTACTTC
CDR3: CASSGDRGGETQYF

V: TRBV4-1
D: TRBD2
J: TRBJ2-5
size: .
DNA: TGCGCCAGCAGCGATACTAGCGGGAGGGCCGGGGAGACCCAGTACTTC
CDR3: CASSDTSGRAGETQYF

V: TRBV6-5
D: .
J: TRBJ1-1
size: .
DNA: TGTGCCAGCAGTTACTTTTACAGCTCGAACACTGAAGCTTTCTTT
CDR3: CASSYFYSSNTEAFF

V: TRBV9
D: TRBD1
J: TRBJ1-5
size: .
DNA: TGTGCCAGCAGCGTAGCTCATGGACAGGGGGATCAGCCCCAGCATTTT
CDR3: CASSVAHGQGDQPQHF

V: TRBV7-9
D: .
J: TRBJ2-5
size: .
DNA: TGTGCCAGCAGCTCCCCCCGGGACCAAGAGACCCAGTACTTC
CDR3: CASSSPRDQETQYF

V: TRBV7-9
D: TRBD1
J: TRBJ2-4
size: .
DNA: TGTGCCAGCAGCTTAGCGGGGGACAGTACAGCCAAAAACATTCAGTACTTC
CDR3: CASSLAGDSTAKNIQYF

V: TRBV20-1
D: .
J: TRBJ2-7
size: .
DNA: TGCAGTGCTAGTTCCCGGGACTCTAGAGAAGGAAGGTTTTTCGGGCAGTACTTC
CDR3: CSASSRDSREGRFFGQYF

V: TRBV11-2
D: .
J: TRBJ1-2
size: .
DNA: TGTGCCAGCAGCACAGCAGGAGGGTATGGCTACACCTTC
CDR3: CASSTAGGYGYTF

V: TRBV10-3
D: .
J: TRBJ1-1
size: .
DNA: TGTGCCATCAGTGAGGGGATGAACACTGAAGCTTTCTTT
CDR3: CAISEGMNTEAFF

V: TRBV14
D: .
J: TRBJ1-6
size: .
DNA: TGTGCCAGCAGCCCCCTTCCGGCCAGTTATTCACCCCTCCACTTT
CDR3: CASSPLPASYSPLHF

V: TRBV7-6
D: .
J: TRBJ2-7
size: .
DNA: TGTGCCAGCAGCTTAGGCCCAAAGTCCTACGAGCAGTACTTC
CDR3: CASSLGPKSYEQYF

V: TRBV10-1
D: .
J: TRBJ2-7
size: .
DNA: TGCGCCAGCAGCCACGGTCCCCCTCCCTACGAGCAGTACTTC
CDR3: CASSHGPPPYEQYF

V: TRBV12-3/TRBV12-4
D: TRBD2
J: TRBJ2-5
size: .
DNA: TGTGCCAGCAGTCCCCGGGAGGGAGAGACCCAGTACTTC
CDR3: CASSPREGETQYF

V: TRBV7-9
D: TRBD2
J: TRBJ2-3
size: .
DNA: TGTGCCAGCAGCCCCTTAGCGGGGGCTGGCACAGATACGCAGTATTTT
CDR3: CASSPLAGAGTDTQYF

V: TRBV18
D: TRBD1
J: TRBJ2-1
size: .
DNA: TGTGCCAGCTCCCTTGGACAGGGTGCCTACAATGAGCAGTTCTTC
CDR3: CASSLGQGAYNEQFF

V: TRBV5-1
D: .
J: TRBJ2-6
size: .
DNA: TGCGCCAGCAGCTTAGGGCAAAGCTCTGGGGCCAACGTCCTGACTTTC
CDR3: CASSLGQSSGANVLTF

V: TRBV5-1
D: .
J: TRBJ2-2
size: .
DNA: TGCGCCAGCAGCTTGGTACCGACCGGGGAGCTGTTTTTT
CDR3: CASSLVPTGELFF

V: TRBV4-1
D: TRBD2
J: TRBJ2-1
size: .
DNA: TGCGCCAGCAGCCACAGGGACGGTTCACCAGCGGGAAACTCCTACAATGAGCAGTTCTTC
CDR3: CASSHRDGSPAGNSYNEQFF

V: TRBV5-1
D: .
J: TRBJ2-5
size: .
DNA: TGCGCCAGCAGCTTGGGTCCGCAGGGTAGCCAAGAGACCCAGTACTTC
CDR3: CASSLGPQGSQETQYF

V: TRBV27
D: .
J: TRBJ2-5
size: .
DNA: TGTGCCAGCAGGCGCCCGGGGGTCGAGACCCAGTACTTC
CDR3: CASRRPGVETQYF

V: TRBV7-9
D: .
J: TRBJ2-2
size: .
DNA: TGTGCCAGCAGCCCGCTAGATAGGGCAAACACCGGGGAGCTGTTTTTT
CDR3: CASSPLDRANTGELFF

V: TRBV28
D: TRBD1
J: TRBJ1-1
size: .
DNA: TGTGCCAGCACCTATGGACAGGACATGGTGGGCACTGAAGCTTTCTTT
CDR3: CASTYGQDMVGTEAFF

V: TRBV18
D: .
J: TRBJ1-5
size: .
DNA: TGTGCCAGCTCACCACAGGGAGTAGGGGATCAGCCCCAGCATTTT
CDR3: CASSPQGVGDQPQHF

V: TRBV18
D: .
J: TRBJ2-5
size: .
DNA: TGTGCCAGCTCTCCCGCCGGGGGAGGAGAGACCCAGTACTTC
CDR3: CASSPAGGGETQYF

V: TRBV7-9
D: TRBD1
J: TRBJ2-7
size: .
DNA: TGTGCCAGCAGCTCGACTCCCGGGACAGACGCCTACGAGCAGTACTTC
CDR3: CASSSTPGTDAYEQYF

V: TRBV27
D: TRBD2
J: TRBJ2-1
size: .
DNA: TGTGCCAGCAGGGTCGGTTTGCGGGAGGGGGCCCATGAGCAGTTCTTC
CDR3: CASRVGLREGAHEQFF

V: TRBV20-1
D: .
J: TRBJ2-5
size: .
DNA: TGCAGTGCTTCAGCGGGAGAGACCCAGTACTTC
CDR3: CSASAGETQYF

V: TRBV28
D: TRBD1
J: TRBJ1-5
size: .
DNA: TGTGCCAGCAGATCTGGACAGGGTTTGGGTCAGCCCCAGCATTTT
CDR3: CASRSGQGLGQPQHF

V: TRBV18
D: .
J: TRBJ2-2
size: .
DNA: TGTGCCAGCTCACTCGAACAGACTTCCACCGGGGAGCTGTTTTTT
CDR3: CASSLEQTSTGELFF

V: TRBV10-2
D: .
J: TRBJ1-1
size: .
DNA: TGCGCCAGCAGTGAGGGAGGGGCTGAAGCTTTCTTT
CDR3: CASSEGGAEAFF

V: TRBV3-1/TRBV3-2
D: .
J: TRBJ2-3
size: .
DNA: TGTGCCAGCAGCCACACCGGGGATACGCAGTATTTT
CDR3: CASSHTGDTQYF

V: TRBV10-3
D: .
J: TRBJ1-1
size: .
DNA: TGTGCCATCAGTGAAAAGGAGACTATGAACACTGAAGCTTTCTTT
CDR3: CAISEKETMNTEAFF

V: TRBV27
D: TRBD2
J: TRBJ2-3
size: .
DNA: TGTGCCAGCAGTTTATCTCGGGGGGGCTATCGGGTTACGCAGTATTTT
CDR3: CASSLSRGGYRVTQYF

V: TRBV28
D: .
J: TRBJ1-6
size: .
DNA: TGTGCCAGCAGTTCGGACAGTTATAATTCACCCCTCCACTTT
CDR3: CASSSDSYNSPLHF

V: TRBV28
D: TRBD1
J: TRBJ1-6
size: .
DNA: TGTGCCAGCAGACAGGACAGGAGCTCCTATAATTCACCCCTCCACTTT
CDR3: CASRQDRSSYNSPLHF

V: TRBV3-1/TRBV3-2
D: .
J: TRBJ2-5
size: .
DNA: TGTGCCAGCAGCCAACAGCGCCAGCTTGTCGAGACCCAGTACTTC
CDR3: CASSQQRQLVETQYF

V: TRBV15
D: .
J: TRBJ1-2
size: .
DNA: TGTGCCACCAGCAGAGGGCAGGGTGGCGGCTACACCTTC
CDR3: CATSRGQGGGYTF

V: TRBV28
D: .
J: TRBJ1-1
size: .
DNA: TGTGCCAGCAGTTTCCACTCGGACGGCATGAACACTGAAGCTTTCTTT
CDR3: CASSFHSDGMNTEAFF

V: TRBV3-1/TRBV3-2
D: TRBD1
J: TRBJ1-6
size: .
DNA: TGTGCCAGCAGCCAGGGAGGGGGCTCTTCACCCCTCCACTTT
CDR3: CASSQGGGSSPLHF

V: TRBV19
D: .
J: TRBJ1-2
size: once
DNA: TGTGCCAGCGGACAGAATTTCTATGGCTACACCTTC
CDR3: CASGQNFYGYTF

V: TRBV6-5
D: TRBD1
J: TRBJ2-7
size: .
DNA: TGTGCCAGCACTCTGACAGGGGACCCCTACGAGCAGTACTTC
CDR3: CASTLTGDPYEQYF